The 29 T cell receptor beta chains below were found in one sample sequenced in a study of blood T cell repertoires in COVID-19. Generated by immunoSEQ multiplex PCR, the TCRdb table keeps only in-frame clones and is missing some. The sample contains 340,000 or so clones, roughly 84% of which appear only once. Source material: peripheral blood. The source of these receptors is a man in his forties or fifties with active or convalescent COVID-19.

The chain uses TRBV5-1 and TRBJ2-3; TRBD2 agrees at 12 bases. The trim removed 4 bases at V and 4 bases at J, leaving 4 bases unmatched. This CDR3 is 15 amino acids long. Germline CDR1 reads SGHRS; CDR2 reads YFSETQ. The CDR3 DNA reads as TGCGCCAGCAGCCTAGCGGGGGGGCCATCAGATACGCAGTATTTT. It encodes CASSLAGGPSDTQYF.

The chain joins TRBV3-1 (or the pseudogene TRBV3-2) to TRBJ2-3; the D gene is possibly TRBD2 (7 bases). V shed 0 bases and J shed 8 bases, with 18 bases lying between them. Germline V gene data show CDR1 as LGHDT and CDR2 as YNNKEL (reference sequence). The CDR3 is made up of 16 amino acids. The CDR3: CASSQDWGGVQGTQYF. CDR3 bases: TGTGCCAGCAGCCAAGATTGGGGGGGGGTACAGGGTACGCAGTATTTT.

The chain has TRBV5-1 and TRBJ2-1; 7 bases agree with TRBD1. V gave up 3 bases and J gave up 8 bases; unmatched junction bases: 11. Germline V CDR1 and CDR2: SGHRS, YFSETQ. This CDR3 spans 15 amino acids. Here the CDR3 reads CASSSRGQAMDEQFF. The CDR3, as DNA: TGCGCCAGCAGCTCACGAGGACAGGCTATGGATGAGCAGTTCTTC.

This clone was seen just once. The chain combines TRBV28 with TRBJ2-3; 15 bases are shared with TRBD2. The CDR3 length is 18 residues. Germline V gene sequence: CDR1 MDHEN, CDR2 SYDVKM. V lost 4 bases and J lost 0; bases outside the gene matches: 5. The chain's CDR3 is CASSSGTSGRISTDTQYF. The DNA of the CDR3 is TGTGCCAGCAGTTCTGGGACTAGCGGGAGGATTAGCACAGATACGCAGTATTTT.

This chain uses TRBV21-1 with TRBJ1-5; the tabulated D call, TRBD1, remains unverified against the DNA. TRBV21-1 is marked as a pseudogene. This CDR3 spans 17 amino acids. The CDR3 region is CASSYVNRGFYDQPQHF. For the CDR3, the DNA is TGTGCCAGCAGCTACGTTAACAGGGGCTTCTACGATCAGCCCCAGCATTTT.

The rearrangement uses TRBV18 and TRBJ2-7, with D possibly TRBD2 on 5 matching bases. V shed 3 bases and J shed 2 bases, with 20 bases lying between them. The CDR3 runs 17 residues. CDR1 is KGHSH and CDR2 is LQKENI in the germline V gene. The CDR3 protein is CASSPLASAPLAYEQYF. The DNA of the CDR3 is TGTGCCAGCTCACCCCTGGCGTCCGCTCCACTAGCCTACGAGCAGTACTTC.

CDR3 nucleotide sequence: TGTGCCAGCAGCGAAGGGACAGGCCTTGAAAAACTGTTTTTT. It codes for CASSEGTGLEKLFF. This chain links TRBV5-5 with TRBJ1-4; 8 nucleotides agree with TRBD1. This CDR3 spans 14 amino acids. Germline CDR1 and CDR2: SGHKS and YYEKEE (reference sequence). J gave up 7 bases and V 4 bases, and 6 bases lay outside the gene matches.

The chain employs TRBV11-3 and TRBJ2-2; D call uncertain. V was pared by 0 bases and J by 5 bases, with 4 bases between. This CDR3 has 13 residues. Germline V CDR1 and CDR2: SGHNT, YENEEA. The CDR3 bases are TGTGCCAGCAGCTTAGACTTGACCGGGGAGCTGTTTTTT. Translation gives CASSLDLTGELFF.

The rearrangement uses TRBV5-1 and TRBJ1-1; weak D call: TRBD1 (5 bases). The CDR3 loop spans 14 amino acids. The ends were cut back, 4 bases at V and 4 bases at J, with 14 bases in the middle. CDR1 SGHRS and CDR2 YFSETQ come from the germline V gene. The CDR3 DNA follows: TGCGCCAGCAGCGTACAAGGGGTGGGCACTGAAGCTTTCTTT. It is translated as CASSVQGVGTEAFF. The full variable domain, with the rest looked up from reference TRBV5-1 and TRBJ1-1, is KAGVTQTPRYLIKTRGQQVTLSCSPISGHRSVSWYQQTPGQGLQFLFEYFSETQRNKGNFPGRFSGRQFSNSRSEMNVSTLELGDSALYLCASSVQGVGTEAFFGQGTRLTVV.

This clone was detected only a few times. V is TRBV6-5 and J is TRBJ1-1, with 11 bases lining up with TRBD1. V was clipped by 6 bases and J by 8 bases; unmatched bases: 5. Germline CDR1 reads MNHEY; CDR2 reads SVGAGI. This CDR3 is built from 13 residues. CDR3 in amino acids: CASRGQGAGEAFF. Here the CDR3 DNA reads TGTGCCAGCAGAGGACAGGGGGCGGGGGAAGCTTTCTTT.

The chain employs TRBV28 and TRBJ2-1, with 7 bases fitting TRBD1. The CDR3 has 17 residues. The J segment lost 8 bases and the V segment lost 6 bases, leaving 19 bases of the junction unmatched. Germline V gives CDR1 MDHEN, CDR2 SYDVKM. The DNA of the CDR3 is TGTGCCAGCAGACGAGGGACAGATACGTGGGGCTATGATGAGCAGTTCTTC. Encoded protein: CASRRGTDTWGYDEQFF.

Details on this clone: The sample contains more than one DNA sequence encoding this CDR3. This chain uses TRBV6-4 with TRBJ2-1, with 12 bases that match TRBD2. The ends lost 2 bases at V and 4 bases at J; junction bases unmatched: 0. Germline V lookup: CDR1 MRHNA, CDR2 SNTAGT. This CDR3 is built from 15 residues. The CDR3 reads CASSDGTSGYNEQFF. The CDR3 coding sequence is TGTGCCAGCAGTGACGGGACTAGCGGGTACAATGAGCAGTTCTTC.

The rearrangement joins TRBV4-3 to TRBJ2-7, with TRBD1 matching 9 bases. Germline values: CDR1 LGHNA, CDR2 YSLEER. This CDR3 has 15 amino acids. V lost 3 bases to trimming and J lost 6 bases; unmatched junction nucleotides: 9. The CDR3 is CASSQTGQGIREQYF. CDR3 DNA sequence: TGCGCCAGCAGCCAGACGGGACAGGGTATACGCGAGCAGTACTTC.

The chain is built from TRBV3-1 (or the pseudogene TRBV3-2) and TRBJ2-7; D ambiguous. CDR3 size: 12 residues. V lost 1 base, J lost 6 bases, and 7 bases lay in between. Germline assignment: CDR1 LGHDT and CDR2 YNNKEL (reference sequence). CDR3 amino acids: CASSQVHSEQYF. DNA of the CDR3: TGTGCCAGCAGCCAAGTTCACAGCGAGCAGTACTTC.

The chain recombines TRBV5-1 with TRBJ2-3, with D possibly TRBD1 on 6 matching bases. This CDR3 is 14 amino acids long. Germline V CDR1 and CDR2: SGHRS, YFSETQ. Trimming took off 3 bases at V and 2 bases at J, with 10 bases between the two ends. CDR3 sequence: CASSSGQTTDTQYF. The CDR3 nucleotides read TGCGCCAGCAGCTCTGGACAGACCACAGATACGCAGTATTTT.

V is TRBV12-3 or TRBV12-4 and J is TRBJ1-5; 7 bases line up with TRBD1. J lost 5 bases, V lost 5 bases, and 3 bases had no gene match. The CDR3 consists of 13 residues. The CDR3 region is CASSRTGDQPQHF. The CDR3 nucleotides are TGTGCCAGCAGTCGGACAGGTGATCAGCCCCAGCATTTT.

This chain connects TRBV29-1 to TRBJ1-1, with 7 bases aligning to TRBD1. V was clipped by 3 bases and J by 1 base; unmatched bases: 8. CDR1 is SQVTM and CDR2 is ANQGSEA in the germline V gene. This CDR3 is built from 15 residues. CDR3 loop: CSVDHRGRGNTEAFF. The CDR3 DNA sequence: TGCAGCGTTGACCACAGGGGCAGGGGGAACACTGAAGCTTTCTTT. Variable domain in full (rest from reference TRBV29-1 and TRBJ1-1): SAVISQKPSRDICQRGTSLTIQCQVDSQVTMMFWYRQQPGQSLTLIATANQGSEATYESGFVIDKFPISRPNLTFSTLTVSNMSPEDSSIYLCSVDHRGRGNTEAFFGQGTRLTVV.

The chain is built from TRBV3-1 (or the pseudogene TRBV3-2) and TRBJ1-1; 7 nucleotides agree with TRBD1. CDR3 length: 16 residues. J was trimmed by 2 bases and V by 5 bases; bases with no gene match: 11. Per the germline V gene, CDR1 is LGHDT and CDR2 is YNNKEL (reference sequence). DNA of the CDR3: TGTGCCAGCAGCTCCCCCGGGACAGCGAAAAACACTGAAGCTTTCTTT. Translated, it gives CASSSPGTAKNTEAFF.

There are a few counts of this clone. Other nucleotide sequences in the sample specify the same CDR3. The chain has TRBV10-3 and TRBJ1-2, with 8 bases identical to TRBD1. CDR1 is ENHRY and CDR2 is SYGVKD in the germline V gene. CDR3 length equals 14 residues. The junction had 6 bases not matched to a gene; V was cut back by 5 bases and J by 4 bases. This CDR3 reads CAISPGQGPYGYTF. The CDR3 bases are TGTGCCATCAGTCCCGGACAGGGACCCTATGGCTACACCTTC.

V and J are TRBV6-2 or TRBV6-3 and TRBJ2-1, with TRBD2 matching over 9 bases. CDR1 is MNHEY, CDR2 SVGEGT, per germline. Unmatched junction bases numbered 9, after V lost 6 bases and J lost 3 bases. CDR3 length: 16 amino acids. The CDR3 DNA is TGTGCCAGCAGCTCCGTAGCGGGGGACTTCTACAATGAGCAGTTCTTC. Translating gives CASSSVAGDFYNEQFF.

This clone was seen more than once but under ten times. J is TRBJ1-2 and V is TRBV28; TRBD1 agrees at 7 bases. CDR1 MDHEN and CDR2 SYDVKM come from the germline V gene. The CDR3 has 17 amino acids. The junction had 16 bases not matched to a gene; V was cut back by 5 bases and J by 4 bases. CDR3 coding DNA: TGTGCCAGCAGTCTAGACCTCCGGGACAGAACCCTCTATGGCTACACCTTC. Translated: CASSLDLRDRTLYGYTF.

This chain connects TRBV7-3 to TRBJ1-3; TRBD1 might be the D (6 bases). This CDR3 region has 20 residues. The germline V and J ends were trimmed by 3 bases and 3 bases, with 27 bases remaining between them. Looked up from germline, CDR1 is SGHTA and CDR2 is FQGTGA. CDR3: CASSLENIRGIPPDGNTIYF. The CDR3 bases are TGTGCCAGCAGCTTGGAAAATATTAGGGGGATCCCACCGGATGGAAACACCATATATTTT.

The chain uses TRBV24-1 and TRBJ2-3, with 7 bases identical to TRBD1. The CDR3 consists of 15 residues. CDR1 is KGHDR and CDR2 is SFDVKD in the germline V gene. The J segment lost 5 bases and the V segment lost 5 bases, leaving 9 bases of the junction unmatched. CDR3 amino acids: CATSVGRGTGDTQYF. DNA of the CDR3: TGTGCCACCAGTGTAGGCAGGGGGACGGGAGATACGCAGTATTTT.

V and J are TRBV29-1 and TRBJ1-2; no clear D. The CDR3 contains 13 residues. Germline-derived CDR1 and CDR2 are SQVTM and ANQGSEA. V gave up 5 bases and J gave up 0 bases, with 10 bases separating them. Here the CDR3 DNA reads TGCAGCGTTAAACGGCTAGCTAACTATGGCTACACCTTC. Its protein is CSVKRLANYGYTF.

This rearrangement joins TRBV28 to TRBJ2-5; D gene ambiguous. The length of the CDR3 is 14 residues. Trimming cost V 2 bases and J 5 bases, with 12 bases left between them. In germline, CDR1 is MDHEN, CDR2 SYDVKM. DNA for the CDR3: TGTGCCAGCAGTTTAGCGCGCTTCGGGGAGACCCAGTACTTC. Translating it yields CASSLARFGETQYF. Using reference TRBV28 and TRBJ2-5 for the parts outside the CDR3, the full variable domain is DVKVTQSSRYLVKRTGEKVFLECVQDMDHENMFWYRQDPGLGLRLIYFSYDVKMKEKGDIPEGYSVSREKKERFSLILESASTNQTSMYLCASSLARFGETQYFGPGTRLLVL.

This clone was counted only a few times. V gene TRBV6-2 or TRBV6-3 combines with J gene TRBJ2-2; D is ambiguous. This CDR3 is built from 14 residues. Germline CDR1 reads MNHEY; CDR2 reads SVGEGT. V shed 5 bases and J shed 2 bases, with 9 bases lying between them. CDR3 sequence reads: CASSRPTNTGELFF. CDR3 DNA: TGTGCCAGCAGTAGACCGACTAACACCGGGGAGCTGTTTTTT.

This chain connects TRBV5-4 to TRBJ1-1; maybe TRBD1 (6 bases). CDR3 length: 14 amino acids. The germline V and J ends were trimmed by 3 bases and 4 bases, with 13 bases remaining between them. CDR1 and CDR2 (germline): SGHNT, YYREEE (reference sequence). This CDR3 is CASSWSTGSTEAFF. The CDR3 region has the DNA TGTGCCAGCAGCTGGTCGACAGGTAGCACTGAAGCTTTCTTT.

In regard to this clone: The sample carries other DNA sequences with the same CDR3. The gene calls are TRBV28 and TRBJ2-3; 8 bases are a match to TRBD1. In germline, CDR1 is MDHEN, CDR2 SYDVKM. V shed 8 bases and J 1 base; nucleotides not matched to a gene: 5. The CDR3 runs to 14 residues. CDR3 nucleotides: TGTGCCAGCTCCTCGGGACAGGGCACAGATACGCAGTATTTT. Protein: CASSSGQGTDTQYF. The variable domain in full, with the rest retrieved from reference TRBV28 and TRBJ2-3, is DVKVTQSSRYLVKRTGEKVFLECVQDMDHENMFWYRQDPGLGLRLIYFSYDVKMKEKGDIPEGYSVSREKKERFSLILESASTNQTSMYLCASSSGQGTDTQYFGPGTRLTVL.

V usage is TRBV12-3 or TRBV12-4 and J usage is TRBJ1-1, with D uncertain. The CDR3 contains 13 residues. V lost 5 bases and J 5 bases, leaving 12 bases between the germline ends. The CDR3 reads CASSVQLQTEAFF. In DNA, the CDR3 is TGTGCCAGCAGTGTACAGCTTCAAACTGAAGCTTTCTTT.